A selection of T cell receptor beta chains follows, all from one sample in a study of blood T cell repertoires in COVID-19. Assay: immunoSEQ multiplex PCR; the TCRdb copy retains only in-frame clones and omits some. This sample has about 140,000 clones, with roughly 86% found just once. Specimen: peripheral blood. These receptors were obtained from a man aged 65 to 79 with acute or convalescent COVID-19. CDR3s include the opening cysteine and the closing phenylalanine or tryptophan. The order of the fields is CDR3 length, V gene, clone size, CDR3 protein. Clone size is shown for a subset of rows, as once, few, many or a class of expanded clone.

CDR3 length: 14
V gene: TRBV5-1
clone size: .
CDR3 protein: CASSRRASRETQYF

CDR3 length: 16
V gene: TRBV28
clone size: .
CDR3 protein: CASSPSSRDSGNTIYF

CDR3 length: 14
V gene: TRBV6-1
clone size: .
CDR3 protein: CASGLGTGAGELFF

CDR3 length: 12
V gene: TRBV29-1
clone size: .
CDR3 protein: CSVNRNTGELFF

CDR3 length: 15
V gene: TRBV7-2
clone size: .
CDR3 protein: CASSFSRVGLYEQYF

CDR3 length: 12
V gene: TRBV19
clone size: .
CDR3 protein: CASFTVNYGYTF

CDR3 length: 16
V gene: TRBV2
clone size: .
CDR3 protein: CASSEGLAGAGETQYF

CDR3 length: 15
V gene: TRBV19
clone size: .
CDR3 protein: CASSIAGNYNSPLHF

CDR3 length: 13
V gene: TRBV19
clone size: .
CDR3 protein: CASTSGGGYGYTF

CDR3 length: 15
V gene: TRBV27
clone size: .
CDR3 protein: CASSFADRGRGEQYF

CDR3 length: 13
V gene: TRBV7-9
clone size: .
CDR3 protein: CALGGGGSYEQYF

CDR3 length: 21
V gene: TRBV5-1
clone size: once
CDR3 protein: CASSLEGPGTRNYHSYNEQFF

CDR3 length: 13
V gene: TRBV30
clone size: few
CDR3 protein: CAWCSQGDTEAFF

CDR3 length: 15
V gene: TRBV2
clone size: .
CDR3 protein: CASSVRGGYTGELFF

CDR3 length: 14
V gene: TRBV3-1/TRBV3-2
clone size: .
CDR3 protein: CASSPTGNTYEQYF

CDR3 length: 13
V gene: TRBV6-5
clone size: .
CDR3 protein: CASRTAGANVLTF

CDR3 length: 15
V gene: TRBV7-9
clone size: .
CDR3 protein: CASSLGTADTGELFF

CDR3 length: 13
V gene: TRBV10-1
clone size: .
CDR3 protein: CASRYREGSEAFF

CDR3 length: 16
V gene: TRBV6-1
clone size: .
CDR3 protein: CASSEAGSGSYNEQFF

CDR3 length: 17
V gene: TRBV5-1
clone size: .
CDR3 protein: CASSHLPGGGSDETQYF

CDR3 length: 15
V gene: TRBV19
clone size: few
CDR3 protein: CASSITRGGSYEQYF

CDR3 length: 16
V gene: TRBV4-1
clone size: .
CDR3 protein: CASSQLPQGVKETQYF

CDR3 length: 13
V gene: TRBV6-1
clone size: .
CDR3 protein: CASSLLVGIDKYF

CDR3 length: 13
V gene: TRBV7-2
clone size: .
CDR3 protein: CASSLGGTDTQYF

CDR3 length: 16
V gene: TRBV5-8
clone size: .
CDR3 protein: CASSIGLAGYQETQYF

CDR3 length: 14
V gene: TRBV3-1/TRBV3-2
clone size: once
CDR3 protein: CASSPPGRDYGQYF

CDR3 length: 14
V gene: TRBV7-9
clone size: .
CDR3 protein: CASSLARGGNGYTF

CDR3 length: 16
V gene: TRBV27
clone size: .
CDR3 protein: CASSPGGVGENQPQHF

CDR3 length: 16
V gene: TRBV2
clone size: .
CDR3 protein: CASILGALGTNTEAFF

CDR3 length: 14
V gene: TRBV2
clone size: few
CDR3 protein: CASRMTGGTYGYTF

CDR3 length: 12
V gene: TRBV12-3/TRBV12-4
clone size: .
CDR3 protein: CASSLEGYEQYF

CDR3 length: 16
V gene: TRBV28
clone size: .
CDR3 protein: CASSPLTGSPSYEQYF

CDR3 length: 14
V gene: TRBV19
clone size: .
CDR3 protein: CASSLTHEGEKLFF

CDR3 length: 14
V gene: TRBV13
clone size: .
CDR3 protein: CASSLGIAGYEQYF

CDR3 length: 15
V gene: TRBV25-1
clone size: .
CDR3 protein: CASSDPRAPNTEAFF

CDR3 length: 16
V gene: TRBV5-4
clone size: .
CDR3 protein: CASRKNEQLMNTEAFF

CDR3 length: 14
V gene: TRBV4-1
clone size: few
CDR3 protein: CASSLQGASTEAFF

CDR3 length: 16
V gene: TRBV5-1
clone size: .
CDR3 protein: CASSLAGGRTNEKLFF

CDR3 length: 14
V gene: TRBV2
clone size: .
CDR3 protein: CASRGDPGNQPQHF

CDR3 length: 16
V gene: TRBV7-6
clone size: few
CDR3 protein: CASSFLLTALNSPLHF

CDR3 length: 14
V gene: TRBV5-1
clone size: .
CDR3 protein: CASSFSRNTGELFF

CDR3 length: 13
V gene: TRBV12-3/TRBV12-4
clone size: .
CDR3 protein: CASSLTASYGYTF

CDR3 length: 14
V gene: TRBV6-5
clone size: .
CDR3 protein: CASSDSTGGYEQYF

CDR3 length: 16
V gene: TRBV3-1/TRBV3-2
clone size: once
CDR3 protein: CASSPPQGSTNEKLFF

CDR3 length: 14
V gene: TRBV18
clone size: .
CDR3 protein: CASSPGLLGDTQYF

CDR3 length: 15
V gene: TRBV28
clone size: .
CDR3 protein: CASRPPTGAGREAFF

CDR3 length: 15
V gene: TRBV6-1
clone size: .
CDR3 protein: CASSEGTGGFYEQYF

CDR3 length: 13
V gene: TRBV2
clone size: .
CDR3 protein: CAAMERETYEQYF

CDR3 length: 15
V gene: TRBV28
clone size: .
CDR3 protein: CASSPSGRGQETQYF

CDR3 length: 16
V gene: TRBV6-5
clone size: .
CDR3 protein: CASSYLRGGWNQPQHF

CDR3 length: 15
V gene: TRBV9
clone size: .
CDR3 protein: CASSAGLEQSYEQYF

CDR3 length: 13
V gene: TRBV29-1
clone size: .
CDR3 protein: CSVGDRLNQPQHF

CDR3 length: 16
V gene: TRBV5-1
clone size: .
CDR3 protein: CASSAGRQGLGYGYTF

CDR3 length: 13
V gene: TRBV19
clone size: .
CDR3 protein: CASSTTGDYGYTF

CDR3 length: 14
V gene: TRBV27
clone size: .
CDR3 protein: CASSLGSGPYEQYF

CDR3 length: 15
V gene: TRBV7-7
clone size: .
CDR3 protein: CASSLVSGPTGELFF

CDR3 length: 15
V gene: TRBV24-1
clone size: .
CDR3 protein: CATRQLGGAPQPQHF

CDR3 length: 15
V gene: TRBV6-6
clone size: .
CDR3 protein: CATSLGGAANEKLFF

CDR3 length: 14
V gene: TRBV19
clone size: .
CDR3 protein: CASSIRDRYTEAFF